This T cell receptor (beta chain) was documented in a study of cytomegalovirus exposure and HLA in healthy donors. This clone was found once. Clones were sequenced by immunoSEQ multiplex PCR, and TCRdb holds only the in-frame ones, with some missing. This sample has fewer than 200,000 clones; about 80% occur once, and the top ten carry 2.5% to 3.5%. The CDR3 runs to 15 residues. In germline, CDR1 is MGHDK, CDR2 SYGVNS. V was shortened by 4 bases and J by 11 bases, with 20 bases between the two germline ends. The chain recombines TRBV25-1 with TRBJ1-4; D is undetermined. The specimen was PBMCs. The receptor comes from a woman between 18 and 29 years old in good health and CMV-seropositive. CDR3 sequence: CASSAGSARREKLFF. The CDR3 DNA reads as TGTGCCAGCAGTGCCGGAAGTGCCCGTAGGGAGAAACTGTTTTTT.